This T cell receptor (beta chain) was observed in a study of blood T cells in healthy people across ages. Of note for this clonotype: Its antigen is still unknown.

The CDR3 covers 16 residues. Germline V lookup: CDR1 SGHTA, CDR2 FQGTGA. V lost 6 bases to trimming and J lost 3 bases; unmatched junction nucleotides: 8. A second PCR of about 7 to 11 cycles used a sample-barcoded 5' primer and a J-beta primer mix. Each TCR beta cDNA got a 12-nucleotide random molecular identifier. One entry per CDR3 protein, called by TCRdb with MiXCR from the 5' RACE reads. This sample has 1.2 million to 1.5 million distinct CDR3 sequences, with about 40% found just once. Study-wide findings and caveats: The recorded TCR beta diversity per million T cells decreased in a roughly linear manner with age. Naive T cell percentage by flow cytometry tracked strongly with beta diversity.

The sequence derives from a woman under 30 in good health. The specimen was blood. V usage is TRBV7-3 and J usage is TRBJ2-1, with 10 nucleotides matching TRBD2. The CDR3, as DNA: TGTGCCAGCAGTTCGAGCGGGGGGGGTGACTACAATGAGCAGTTCTTC. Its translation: CASSSSGGGDYNEQFF.